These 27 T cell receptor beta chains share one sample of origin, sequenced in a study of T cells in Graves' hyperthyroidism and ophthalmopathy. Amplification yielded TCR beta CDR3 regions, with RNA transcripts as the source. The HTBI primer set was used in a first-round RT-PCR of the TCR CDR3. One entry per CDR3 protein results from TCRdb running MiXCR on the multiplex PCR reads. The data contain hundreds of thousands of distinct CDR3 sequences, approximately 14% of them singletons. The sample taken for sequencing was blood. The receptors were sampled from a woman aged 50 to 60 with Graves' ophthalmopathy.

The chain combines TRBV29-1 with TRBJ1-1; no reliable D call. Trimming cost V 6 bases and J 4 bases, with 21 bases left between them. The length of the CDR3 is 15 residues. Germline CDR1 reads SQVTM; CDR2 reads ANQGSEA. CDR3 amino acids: CSVPGGELRVTEAFF. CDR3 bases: TGCAGCGTCCCCGGCGGGGAATTGAGGGTCACTGAAGCTTTCTTT.

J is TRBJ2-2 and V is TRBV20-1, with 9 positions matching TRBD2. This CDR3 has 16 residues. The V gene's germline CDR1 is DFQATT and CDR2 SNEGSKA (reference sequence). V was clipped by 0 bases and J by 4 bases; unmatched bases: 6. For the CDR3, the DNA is TGCAGTGCTAGAGAAGGTAGCGGGAGTACCACCGGGGAGCTGTTTTTT. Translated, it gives CSAREGSGSTTGELFF.

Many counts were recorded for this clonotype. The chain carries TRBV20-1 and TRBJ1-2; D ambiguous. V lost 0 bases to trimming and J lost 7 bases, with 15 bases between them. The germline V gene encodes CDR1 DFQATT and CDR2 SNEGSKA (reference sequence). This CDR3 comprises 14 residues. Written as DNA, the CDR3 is TGCAGTGCTAGAGACCGAAGGACTCCGTCTGGCTACACCTTC. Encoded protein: CSARDRRTPSGYTF.

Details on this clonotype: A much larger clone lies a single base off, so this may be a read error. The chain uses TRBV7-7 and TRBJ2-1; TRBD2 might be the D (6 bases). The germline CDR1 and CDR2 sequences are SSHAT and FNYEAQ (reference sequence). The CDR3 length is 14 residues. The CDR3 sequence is CAGSLSGTLNEQFF. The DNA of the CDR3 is TGTGCTGGCAGCTTATCCGGGACTCTCAATGAGCAGTTCTTC.

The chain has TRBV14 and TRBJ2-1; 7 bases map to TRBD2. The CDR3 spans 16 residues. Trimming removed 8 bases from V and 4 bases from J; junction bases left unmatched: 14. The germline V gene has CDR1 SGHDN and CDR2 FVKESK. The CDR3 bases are TGTGCCAGCGGTCACAAAGCGGGGCTAAAGTACAATGAGCAGTTCTTC. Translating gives CASGHKAGLKYNEQFF.

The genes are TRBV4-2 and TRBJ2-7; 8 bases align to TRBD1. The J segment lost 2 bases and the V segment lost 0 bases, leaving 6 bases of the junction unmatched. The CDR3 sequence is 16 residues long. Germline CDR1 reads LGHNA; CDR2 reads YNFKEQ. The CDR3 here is CASSQEYEQGAYEQYF. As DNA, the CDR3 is TGTGCCAGCAGCCAAGAATACGAACAGGGGGCCTACGAGCAGTACTTC.

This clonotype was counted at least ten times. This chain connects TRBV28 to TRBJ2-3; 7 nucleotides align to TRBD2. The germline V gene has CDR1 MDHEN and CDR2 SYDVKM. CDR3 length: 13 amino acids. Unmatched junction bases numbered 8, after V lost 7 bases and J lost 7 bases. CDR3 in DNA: TGTGCCAGCAAAGAGGCTAGCGGAAATACGCAGTATTTT. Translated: CASKEASGNTQYF.

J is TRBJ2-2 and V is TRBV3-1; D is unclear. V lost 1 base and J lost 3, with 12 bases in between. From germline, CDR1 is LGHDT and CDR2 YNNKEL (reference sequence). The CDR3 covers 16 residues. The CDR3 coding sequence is TGTGCCAGCAGCCAAGCTCCAGGATCTTACACCGGGGAGCTGTTTTTT. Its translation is CASSQAPGSYTGELFF.

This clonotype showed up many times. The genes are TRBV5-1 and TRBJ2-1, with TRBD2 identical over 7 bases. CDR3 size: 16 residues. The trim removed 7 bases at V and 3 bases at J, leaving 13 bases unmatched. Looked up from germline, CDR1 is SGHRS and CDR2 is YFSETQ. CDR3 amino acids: CASWEGTPTFYNEQFF. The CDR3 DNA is TGCGCCAGCTGGGAGGGGACCCCAACCTTCTACAATGAGCAGTTCTTC. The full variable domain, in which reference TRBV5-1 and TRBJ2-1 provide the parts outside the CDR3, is KAGVTQTPRYLIKTRGQQVTLSCSPISGHRSVSWYQQTPGQGLQFLFEYFSETQRNKGNFPGRFSGRQFSNSRSEMNVSTLELGDSALYLCASWEGTPTFYNEQFFGPGTRLTVL.

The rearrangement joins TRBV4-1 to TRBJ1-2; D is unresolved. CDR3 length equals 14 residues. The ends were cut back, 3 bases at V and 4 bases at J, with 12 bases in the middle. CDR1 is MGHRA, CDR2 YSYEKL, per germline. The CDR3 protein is CASSHTGRFYGYTF. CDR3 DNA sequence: TGCGCCAGCAGCCATACCGGGAGATTCTATGGCTACACCTTC.

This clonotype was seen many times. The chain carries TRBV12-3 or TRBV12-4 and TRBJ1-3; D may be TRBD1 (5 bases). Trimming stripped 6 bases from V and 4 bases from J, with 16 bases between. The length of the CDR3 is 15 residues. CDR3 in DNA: TGTGCCAGCAGCCCGTCCCCATGGACAGGAAACACCATATATTTT. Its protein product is CASSPSPWTGNTIYF.

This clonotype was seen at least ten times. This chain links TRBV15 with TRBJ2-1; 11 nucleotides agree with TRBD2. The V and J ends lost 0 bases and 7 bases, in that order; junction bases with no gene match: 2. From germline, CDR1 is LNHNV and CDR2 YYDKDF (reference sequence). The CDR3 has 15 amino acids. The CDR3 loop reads CATSRDPSGGNEQFF. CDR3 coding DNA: TGTGCCACCAGCAGAGATCCTAGCGGGGGGAATGAGCAGTTCTTC.

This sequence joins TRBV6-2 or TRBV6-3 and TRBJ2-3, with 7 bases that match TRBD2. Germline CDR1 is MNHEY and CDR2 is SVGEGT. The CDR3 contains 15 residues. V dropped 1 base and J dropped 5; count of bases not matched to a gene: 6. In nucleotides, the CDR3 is TGTGCCAGCAGTTACTTGCCGGGAGGAGTAGATACGCAGTATTTT. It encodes CASSYLPGGVDTQYF.

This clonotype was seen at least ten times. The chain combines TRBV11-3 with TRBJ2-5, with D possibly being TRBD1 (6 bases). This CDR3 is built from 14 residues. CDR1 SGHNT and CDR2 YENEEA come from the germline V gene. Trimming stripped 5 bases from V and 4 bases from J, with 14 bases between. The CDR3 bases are TGTGCCAGCAGCCCTAAAACAGGGCGAGAGACCCAGTACTTC. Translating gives CASSPKTGRETQYF.

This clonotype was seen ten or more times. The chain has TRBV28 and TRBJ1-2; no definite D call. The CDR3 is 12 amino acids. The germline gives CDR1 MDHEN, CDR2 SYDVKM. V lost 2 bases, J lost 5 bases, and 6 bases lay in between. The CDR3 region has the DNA TGTGCCAGCAGTTTACAGGAATATGGCTACACCTTC. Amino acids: CASSLQEYGYTF.

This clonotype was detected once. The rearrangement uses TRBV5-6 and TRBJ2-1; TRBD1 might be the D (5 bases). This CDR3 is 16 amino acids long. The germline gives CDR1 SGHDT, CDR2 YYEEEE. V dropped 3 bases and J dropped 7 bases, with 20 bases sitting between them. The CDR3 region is CASSSLLLGRANEQFF. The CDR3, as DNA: TGTGCCAGCAGCTCCCTTCTCCTGGGCAGGGCGAATGAGCAGTTCTTC. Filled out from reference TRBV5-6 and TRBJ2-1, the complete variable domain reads DAGVTQSPTHLIKTRGQQVTLRCSPKSGHDTVSWYQQALGQGPQFIFQYYEEEERQRGNFPDRFSGHQFPNYSSELNVNALLLGDSALYLCASSSLLLGRANEQFFGPGTRLTVL.

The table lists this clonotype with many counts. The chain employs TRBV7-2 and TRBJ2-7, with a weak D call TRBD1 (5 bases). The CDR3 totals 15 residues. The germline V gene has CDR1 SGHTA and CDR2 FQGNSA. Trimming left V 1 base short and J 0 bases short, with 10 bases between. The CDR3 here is CASSLGAGPSYEQYF. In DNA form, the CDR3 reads TGTGCCAGCAGCTTAGGAGCAGGGCCCTCCTACGAGCAGTACTTC.

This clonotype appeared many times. This CDR3 reads CAWSVLYEQYF. The CDR3 bases are TGTGCCTGGAGTGTATTATACGAGCAGTACTTC. The genes are TRBV30 and TRBJ2-7, with no clear D. The germline gives CDR1 GTSNPN, CDR2 SVGIG (reference sequence). This CDR3 is built from 11 residues. Trimming took off 0 bases at V and 4 bases at J, with 4 bases between the two ends.

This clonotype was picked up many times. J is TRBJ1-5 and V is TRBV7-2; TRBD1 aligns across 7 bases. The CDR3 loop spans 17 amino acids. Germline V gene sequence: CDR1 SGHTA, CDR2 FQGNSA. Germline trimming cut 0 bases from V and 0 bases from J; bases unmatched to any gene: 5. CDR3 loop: CASSLAPGTVSNQPQHF. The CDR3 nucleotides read TGTGCCAGCAGCTTAGCCCCCGGGACAGTTAGCAATCAGCCCCAGCATTTT.

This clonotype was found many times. This chain's CDR3 is CASSQDTSGTGGGSPLHF. The CDR3 nucleotides read TGCGCCAGCAGCCAAGATACGAGCGGGACAGGGGGCGGTTCACCCCTCCACTTT. The rearrangement links TRBV4-3 to TRBJ1-6; TRBD1 matches at 12 bases. Trimming at V came to 0 bases and at J to 9 bases, leaving 9 bases not matched to a gene. Germline V lookup: CDR1 LGHNA, CDR2 YSLEER. The length of the CDR3 is 18 residues.

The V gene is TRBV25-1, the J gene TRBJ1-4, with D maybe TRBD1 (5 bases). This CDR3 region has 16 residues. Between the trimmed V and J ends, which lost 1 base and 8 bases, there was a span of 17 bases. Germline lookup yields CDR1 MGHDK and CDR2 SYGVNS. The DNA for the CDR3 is TGTGCCAGCAGTGAATTTGGGACTGGGACCAAAGAAAAACTGTTTTTT. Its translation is CASSEFGTGTKEKLFF.

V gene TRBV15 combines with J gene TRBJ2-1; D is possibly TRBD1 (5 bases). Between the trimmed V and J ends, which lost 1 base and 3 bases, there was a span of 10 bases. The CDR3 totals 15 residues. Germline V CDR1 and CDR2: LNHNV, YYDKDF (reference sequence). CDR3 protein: CATSRAKDSYNEQFF. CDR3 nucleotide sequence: TGTGCCACCAGCAGAGCCAAAGACAGCTACAATGAGCAGTTCTTC.

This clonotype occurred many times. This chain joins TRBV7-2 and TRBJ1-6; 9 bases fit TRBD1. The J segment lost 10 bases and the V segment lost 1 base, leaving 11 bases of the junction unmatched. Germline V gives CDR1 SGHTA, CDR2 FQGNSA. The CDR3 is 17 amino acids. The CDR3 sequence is CASSLGWRGQGISPLHF. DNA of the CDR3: TGTGCCAGCAGCTTAGGATGGCGCGGACAGGGGATATCACCCCTCCACTTT.

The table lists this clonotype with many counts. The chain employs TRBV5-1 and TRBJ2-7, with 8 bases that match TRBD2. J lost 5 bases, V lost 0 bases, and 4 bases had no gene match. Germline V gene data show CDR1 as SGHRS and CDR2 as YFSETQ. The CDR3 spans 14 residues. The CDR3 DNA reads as TGCGCCAGCAGCTTGGCCGGGGGGGGCCACGAGCAGTACTTC. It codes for CASSLAGGGHEQYF.

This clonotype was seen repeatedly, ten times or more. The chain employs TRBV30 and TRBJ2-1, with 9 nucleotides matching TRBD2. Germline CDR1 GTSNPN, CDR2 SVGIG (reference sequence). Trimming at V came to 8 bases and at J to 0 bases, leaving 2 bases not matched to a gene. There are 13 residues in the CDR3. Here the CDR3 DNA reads TGTGCCGGTAGCGGGAGCTCCTACAATGAGCAGTTCTTC. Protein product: CAGSGSSYNEQFF.

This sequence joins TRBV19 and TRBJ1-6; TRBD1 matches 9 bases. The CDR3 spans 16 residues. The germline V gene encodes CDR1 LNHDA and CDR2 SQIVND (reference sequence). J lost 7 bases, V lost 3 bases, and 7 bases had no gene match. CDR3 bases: TGTGCCAGTAGTATGGGACAGGGAGCAATAAATTCACCCCTCCACTTT. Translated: CASSMGQGAINSPLHF.

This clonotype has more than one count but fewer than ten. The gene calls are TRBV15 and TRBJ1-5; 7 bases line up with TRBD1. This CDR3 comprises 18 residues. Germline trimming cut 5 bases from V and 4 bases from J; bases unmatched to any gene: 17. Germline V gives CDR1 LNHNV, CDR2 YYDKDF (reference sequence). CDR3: CATSGTRGTVRGNQPQHF. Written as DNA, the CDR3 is TGTGCCACCAGCGGAACCAGAGGGACAGTCCGCGGGAATCAGCCCCAGCATTTT.